This T cell receptor beta chain emerged from a study of vaccination effects on CD4 cells after COVID-19 (dated by TCRdb to 2021 to 2024). Looking at the study overall: Post-vaccine samples across the study were collected a median of 72 days after the second dose, with a range of 14 to 241. The study compared SARS-CoV-2 spike-specific CD4+ TCR repertoires before and after mRNA vaccination in COVID-19 convalescent patients and infection-naive vaccine recipients. Altogether, about 10 COVID-19 convalescent patients and a few SARS-CoV-2-naive healthy vaccine recipients made up the full study. In the study, cultures from other donors were sequenced using the Oncomine TCR Beta short-read assay on an Illumina iSeq 100.

The library was prepared using the immunoSEQ multiplex PCR assay. TCR beta CDR3 sequencing was performed on DNA from the cultured, isolated CD4+ T cells. On the authors' methods: Non-productive TCR sequences were discarded, and reads were trimmed to the CDR3 region, with only CDR3s of 7 or more amino acids retained. The MANAFEST web app was used to pick out antigen-specific clonotypes by comparing their expansion in peptide wells with that in reference cultures. Positive clones required FDR<0.05 expansion versus reference and all other wells, odds ratio above 5, and frequency above 0.1% in two replicate wells. A clonotype was defined as cross-reactive if the clonotype was significantly expanded both in SARS-CoV-2 spike wells and in at least one common cold coronavirus spike condition. CDR3 similarity was assessed by Levenshtein distance using the stringdist R package, and unrooted trees were constructed with ape in R 3.6.1. Not all clones reach the TCRdb copy of this immuneACCESS table, which keeps in-frame sequences only. Checked studies attribute under half of the gap to unresolved V genes and leave the rest unexplained. V, J and clone size were drawn from that table, and D and trimming were deduced from the DNA. The sample table lists around 81,000 clones, over 75% of them with a count of one. About 1.2% of the sample rests with the top ten.

This clone was counted a few times. Its antigen has not been determined. Nothing much larger sits one base from this clone, and base qualities are not available. Points the paper makes about the study in general: In healthy vaccine recipients, vaccine-induced clones were almost all SARS-CoV-2 mono-reactive, with only 1 of 255 being cross-reactive with common cold coronaviruses. At late post-vaccination timepoints, both infection-induced and vaccine-induced clones showed marked clonal contraction, consistent with waning T cell responses. Only a small number of convalescent patients were included, and no early post-infection timepoints were available, which limited the study.

Trimming takes 5 bases from V and 1 base from J, and the germline ends sit 11 bases apart. The CDR3 measures 15 amino acids from cysteine to phenylalanine. Kept here is only the CDR3 DNA, which spans 45 bases and is read in frame from base 1. CDR1 and CDR2 were assigned from the germline V gene as SGHTA and FQGTGA. In the ViraFEST assay, PBMC were stimulated with viral peptide pools, and TCR sequencing was then used to find antigen-specific CD4+ T cell clonotypes based on their expansion. After around ten days of culture, CD4+ T cells were isolated with the EasySep CD4+ T cell isolation kit. Each participant received two doses of an mRNA SARS-CoV-2 vaccine, either BNT162b2 or mRNA-1273. Negative nucleocapsid antibody results before and after vaccination confirmed that the healthy vaccine recipients had no prior SARS-CoV-2 infection. About 2.1 million PBMC per well were cultured with about 9.6 ug/ml peptides in IMDM containing 5% human AB serum, around 9.7 IU/ml IL-2 and gentamicin. Half of the culture medium was replaced with fresh IL-2-containing medium on days 3 and 7. Each peptide stimulation condition was cultured in triplicate wells unless otherwise noted. Using Ficoll-Paque Plus gradient centrifugation, PBMC were separated from whole blood and then either used fresh or cryopreserved at -140C. Overlapping peptide pools spanned the spike proteins of SARS-CoV-2 and the common cold coronaviruses HCoV-NL63, HCoV-OC43 and HCoV-229E. The QIAamp micro DNA kit was used to extract genomic DNA from the cultured CD4+ T cells.

This sequence was found in a human donor who received a COVID-19 vaccine. The chain employs TRBV7-3 and TRBJ2-2; the D gene is perhaps TRBD1, on 5 matching bases. The sample was CD4+ T cells from PBMCs cultured with HCoV-OC43 spike peptides, taken after COVID-19 vaccination. Per the publication, the cell subset or site label means: HCoV-OC43 spike overlapping peptide pool stimulation. The nucleotide sequence reads as follows: TGTGCCAGCAGCAGAAAGGGGCTGAACACCGGGGAGCTGTTTTTT. This is translated as CASSRKGLNTGELFF.